One and the same sample provided the 22 T cell receptor beta chains below, sequenced in a study of patients and donors after allogeneic stem cell transplantation. TCRdb recomputed calls from the RT-PCR reads with MiXCR, one row per CDR3 protein. The sample carries about 89,000 distinct CDR3 sequences, roughly 52% recorded once. The sequenced sample was blood, either unsorted or a sorted T cell fraction (not recorded which). These receptors all come from a human donor who was either an allogeneic HSCT recipient or a stem cell or donor lymphocyte infusion donor (not recorded which). It is not recorded whose cells these are; they may come from a transplant donor.

The chain couples TRBV6-5 to TRBJ1-6, with D possibly matching TRBD1 (6 bases). The CDR3 is 16 amino acids. Germline V gives CDR1 MNHEY, CDR2 SVGAGI. Trimming took off 0 bases at V and 5 bases at J, with 11 bases between the two ends. In DNA form, the CDR3 reads TGTGCCAGCAGTTACTCCATCGGACAGAATAATTCACCCCTCCACTTT. Translating gives CASSYSIGQNNSPLHF.

As DNA, the CDR3 is TGTGCCAGCAGCCAAGGCACGCCCACCGGGGAGCTGTTTTTT. Residues: CASSQGTPTGELFF. The gene calls are TRBV3-1 and TRBJ2-2, with unresolved D. Germline V gene lookup returns CDR1 LGHDT and CDR2 YNNKEL (reference sequence). The CDR3 runs 14 residues. The V end lost 1 base, the J end lost 4 bases, and 7 bases lay between the germline ends.

This chain uses TRBV24-1 with TRBJ2-1, with D unresolved. Trimming pared 5 bases from V and 8 bases from J, leaving 9 bases between. Looked up from germline, CDR1 is KGHDR and CDR2 is SFDVKD. The CDR3 loop spans 12 amino acids. The CDR3 DNA is TGTGCCACCAGTGCTTCGGGCGATGAGCAGTTCTTC. Translation gives CATSASGDEQFF.

The rearrangement links TRBV7-2 to TRBJ1-4; perhaps TRBD1 as D (6 bases). This CDR3 comprises 15 residues. Germline V gives CDR1 SGHTA, CDR2 FQGNSA. V was clipped by 3 bases and J by 4 bases, with 12 bases between them. CDR3 coding DNA: TGTGCCAGCAGCTTTCGGGGGGCCATTAATGAAAAACTGTTTTTT. Protein: CASSFRGAINEKLFF.

This clonotype was counted between two and nine times. The chain links TRBV6-5 to TRBJ1-5, with D possibly matching TRBD1 (6 bases). V dropped 6 bases and J dropped 5 bases, with 20 bases sitting between them. The length of the CDR3 is 16 residues. In germline, CDR1 is MNHEY, CDR2 SVGAGI. DNA for the CDR3: TGTGCCAGCAGACGCTCAAGTTGGGGGCCGGATCAGCCCCAGCATTTT. Translated, it gives CASRRSSWGPDQPQHF.

This clonotype appeared once. V gene TRBV4-3 combines with J gene TRBJ2-4; 7 bases match TRBD2. In germline, CDR1 is LGHNA, CDR2 YSLEER. CDR3 length: 16 residues. V dropped 2 bases and J dropped 6; count of bases not matched to a gene: 10. This CDR3 is CASSQSRAPGGNIQYF. The DNA for the CDR3 is TGCGCCAGCAGCCAATCCCGTGCTCCGGGGGGAAACATTCAGTACTTC.

The chain couples TRBV4-3 to TRBJ1-2, with no clear D. CDR1 and CDR2 (germline): LGHNA, YSLEER. V dropped 0 bases and J dropped 4 bases, with 27 bases sitting between them. CDR3 length equals 20 residues. This chain's CDR3 is CASSQDFTTGPIWTVYGYTF. As DNA, the CDR3 is TGCGCCAGCAGCCAAGATTTTACCACCGGGCCCATTTGGACTGTCTATGGCTACACCTTC.

This clonotype turned up a few times. The rearrangement uses TRBV4-3 and TRBJ2-1; TRBD2 matches 7 bases. The V gene's germline CDR1 is LGHNA and CDR2 YSLEER. The length of the CDR3 is 17 residues. Germline trimming cut 4 bases from V and 0 bases from J; bases unmatched to any gene: 9. The CDR3 DNA reads as TGCGCCAGCAGCCCAGAGGGGAGCGGGAACTCCTACAATGAGCAGTTCTTC. Translating it yields CASSPEGSGNSYNEQFF.

The rearrangement joins TRBV3-1 to TRBJ1-2, with D uncertain. The CDR3 runs 18 residues. Germline V gene lookup returns CDR1 LGHDT and CDR2 YNNKEL (reference sequence). Trimming cost V 0 bases and J 5 bases, with 22 bases left between them. The CDR3 sequence: CASSQESATRWRPYGYTF. Here the CDR3 DNA reads TGTGCCAGCAGCCAAGAATCAGCGACTCGATGGAGGCCGTATGGCTACACCTTC.

The chain carries TRBV20-1 and TRBJ2-3; D is uncertain. CDR3 length equals 13 residues. With 1 base removed from V and 3 bases from J, the gap between germline ends came to 8 bases. Germline CDR1 DFQATT, CDR2 SNEGSKA (reference sequence). The DNA for the CDR3 is TGCAGTGCTAGAGGCCGACTTACAGATACGCAGTATTTT. Translated: CSARGRLTDTQYF.

The chain uses TRBV20-1 and TRBJ1-1; no clear D. Looked up from germline, CDR1 is DFQATT and CDR2 is SNEGSKA (reference sequence). Trimming stripped 0 bases from V and 10 bases from J, with 15 bases between. The CDR3 contains 13 residues. This CDR3 reads CSARDLVRFRAFF. The CDR3 DNA reads as TGCAGTGCTAGAGATCTGGTCCGCTTTCGAGCTTTCTTT.

The chain joins TRBV19 to TRBJ2-3; D unresolved. The CDR3 is 11 amino acids. Trimming removed 6 bases at V and 5 bases at J, with 6 bases between. The germline gives CDR1 LNHDA, CDR2 SQIVND (reference sequence). The CDR3 here is CASRLVDTQYF. The CDR3 region has the DNA TGTGCCAGTAGGCTGGTAGATACGCAGTATTTT.

The V call is TRBV12-3 or TRBV12-4, the J call TRBJ2-5; 10 bases match TRBD2. V lost 7 bases, J lost 0 bases, and 5 bases stayed unmatched. The CDR3 consists of 15 residues. CDR3 in amino acids: CASMLLAGNQETQYF. Here the CDR3 DNA reads TGTGCCAGCATGCTACTAGCGGGGAACCAAGAGACCCAGTACTTC.

This chain links TRBV28 with TRBJ2-7, with TRBD2 as a possible D gene (5 bases). CDR1 MDHEN and CDR2 SYDVKM come from the germline V gene. This CDR3 comprises 12 residues. V lost 8 bases, J lost 6 bases, and 14 bases lay in between. Written as DNA, the CDR3 is TGTGCCAGCCTAGGAAGCGGCGGCGAGCAGTACTTC. Encoded protein: CASLGSGGEQYF.

The chain has TRBV7-2 and TRBJ2-5; no clear D. From germline, CDR1 is SGHTA and CDR2 FQGNSA. V was cut by 1 base and J by 5 bases, with 2 bases left in between. CDR3 size: 11 residues. The CDR3: CASSLVETQYF. The DNA of the CDR3 is TGTGCCAGCAGCTTAGTGGAGACCCAGTACTTC.

This clonotype was seen a handful of times. The rearrangement joins TRBV29-1 to TRBJ1-1; 8 bases map to TRBD1. The length of the CDR3 is 15 residues. In germline, CDR1 is SQVTM, CDR2 ANQGSEA. Germline trimming cut 4 bases from V and 5 bases from J; bases unmatched to any gene: 12. In nucleotides, the CDR3 is TGCAGCGTTGCGAAGGGGGACAGGTCTTTAACTGAAGCTTTCTTT. As protein: CSVAKGDRSLTEAFF.

This clonotype was counted a few times. The chain recombines TRBV3-1 with TRBJ1-3; D is uncertain. Germline assignment: CDR1 LGHDT and CDR2 YNNKEL (reference sequence). The CDR3 sequence is 18 residues long. V lost 1 base, J lost 0 bases, and 16 bases lay in between. The CDR3 bases are TGTGCCAGCAGCCAAGTGGGCTACACCGGGCTCTCTGGAAACACCATATATTTT. Residues: CASSQVGYTGLSGNTIYF.

CDR3 amino acids: CSATHGGLNEKLFF. The CDR3 DNA follows: TGCAGTGCCACCCACGGGGGCCTTAATGAAAAACTGTTTTTT. The J gene is TRBJ1-4, the V gene TRBV20-1, with D perhaps matching TRBD1 (6 bases). The CDR3 runs to 14 residues. Per germline, CDR1 DFQATT and CDR2 SNEGSKA (reference sequence). V was clipped by 6 bases and J by 4 bases, with 15 bases between them.

This clonotype was observed a few times. This chain links TRBV28 with TRBJ1-3; D call uncertain. This CDR3 has 14 residues. In germline, CDR1 is MDHEN, CDR2 SYDVKM. V was shortened by 5 bases and J by 4 bases, with 12 bases between the two germline ends. The DNA for the CDR3 is TGTGCCAGCAGTAGCCAATGGCCAGGAAACACCATATATTTT. It is translated as CASSSQWPGNTIYF.

The table lists this clonotype with a few counts. The chain joins TRBV5-1 to TRBJ1-4; maybe TRBD1 (5 bases). CDR3 size: 14 residues. Germline assignment: CDR1 SGHRS and CDR2 YFSETQ. The ends were cut back, 0 bases at V and 2 bases at J, with 5 bases in the middle. The CDR3 nucleotides are TGCGCCAGCAGCTTGGGACAGACTAATGAAAAACTGTTTTTT. Protein: CASSLGQTNEKLFF.

The V call is TRBV25-1, the J call TRBJ1-4, with D unresolved. Trimming removed 8 bases from V and 8 bases from J, with 6 bases in between. The CDR3 length is 10 residues. CDR1 MGHDK and CDR2 SYGVNS come from the germline V gene. CDR3 DNA: TGTGCCAGCCTTTTAGAAAAACTGTTTTTT. Protein product: CASLLEKLFF.

The V call is TRBV28, the J call TRBJ1-1; possibly TRBD1 for D (5 bases). Germline CDR1 reads MDHEN; CDR2 reads SYDVKM. This CDR3 is built from 16 residues. Deletions cut 4 bases from V and 4 bases from J, with 19 bases between. CDR3 region: CASSYEIGAAGTEAFF. The CDR3 DNA is TGTGCCAGCAGTTACGAAATCGGGGCGGCGGGCACTGAAGCTTTCTTT.